This T cell receptor beta chain was recorded in a study of CD4 and CD8 cells across lung adenocarcinoma regions. The CDR3 has 17 amino acids. The germline V gene has CDR1 SGHVS and CDR2 FNYEAQ. V lost 1 base and J lost 7, with 21 bases in between. TCRdb used MiXCR to reprocess the PCR reads, holding one entry per CDR3 protein. The sample consists of nearly 11,000 distinct CDR3 sequences, around 63% of them appearing once. The specimen sequenced was CD8+ T cells from the margin of a lung tumor. The origin of this receptor is a male donor with lung adenocarcinoma. The CD4 and CD8 labels of this study may be unreliable. The V gene is TRBV7-6, the J gene TRBJ2-3; D remains unclear. In DNA form, the CDR3 reads TGTGCCAGCAGCTTAGTCTTAGGGCAGGCTGCACAGCATACGCAGTATTTT. It encodes CASSLVLGQAAQHTQYF.